The T cell receptor (beta chain) described here comes from a study of T cell changes during pregnancy in multiple sclerosis. Clones were sequenced by immunoSEQ multiplex PCR, and TCRdb holds only the in-frame ones, with some missing. The sample records under 40,000 clones, 80% to 95% being singletons. Germline-derived CDR1 and CDR2 are MNHEY and SMNVEV (reference sequence). V was pared by 5 bases and J by 0 bases, with 13 bases between. The CDR3 has 15 residues. The V gene is TRBV27, the J gene TRBJ1-1; tentatively, D is TRBD1 (6 bases). The source was CD4+ T cells from peripheral blood mononuclear cells, collected in the third trimester of pregnancy. This TCR was sampled from a female donor in good health, enrolled as a control in a pregnancy study. For the CDR3, the DNA is TGTGCCAGCAGTCCCGGACAGATCATGAACACTGAAGCTTTCTTT. It is translated as CASSPGQIMNTEAFF.